Listed below are T cell receptor beta chains from one sample, sequenced in a study of blood T cell repertoires in COVID-19. The assay was immunoSEQ multiplex PCR, and TCRdb's table has in-frame clones only and misses some. Among roughly 500,000 clones listed, roughly 90% were seen once. The sequencing sample was made of PBMCs or T cells enriched from blood (not recorded which). The receptors derive from a woman in her thirties or forties who had recovered from COVID-19. Each CDR3 is given with its conserved first and last residue. D genes are given only for firm matches. Clone size is given for some rows only: seen once, a few or many times, or a class if the clone is expanded.

J gene | V gene | clone size | D gene | CDR3 protein | CDR3 DNA
TRBJ2-5 | TRBV5-4 | - | - | CASSLGQGRETQYF | TGTGCCAGCAGCTTGGGGCAGGGTCGAGAGACCCAGTACTTC
TRBJ2-3 | TRBV5-1 | - | TRBD1 | CASSQGQVGDTQYF | TGCGCCAGCAGCCAGGGACAGGTTGGGGATACGCAGTATTTT
TRBJ1-4 | TRBV19 | - | - | CASSKGQTEKLFF | TGTGCCAGTAGTAAAGGACAGACCGAAAAACTGTTTTTT
TRBJ1-6 | TRBV6-5 | - | - | CASSIPGGRSPLHF | TGTGCCAGCAGCATCCCGGGAGGGAGGTCACCCCTCCACTTT
TRBJ2-4 | TRBV9 | - | - | CASSIQGTAKNIQYF | TGTGCCAGCAGCATACAGGGTACAGCCAAAAACATTCAGTACTTC
TRBJ1-5 | TRBV28 | few | - | CASHYTTRGNQPQHF | TGTGCCAGCCATTATACCACTCGGGGCAATCAGCCCCAGCATTTT
TRBJ1-5 | TRBV24-1 | - | - | CATSDLKRGSNQPQHF | TGTGCCACCAGTGATTTGAAGCGGGGGAGCAATCAGCCCCAGCATTTT
TRBJ1-4 | TRBV29-1 | - | - | CSFLYGGRGLFF | TGCAGCTTTCTTTACGGCGGCCGGGGGCTGTTTTTT
TRBJ2-4 | TRBV19 | - | - | CASSSPGLLAKNIQYF | TGTGCCAGTAGCTCACCGGGACTCTTAGCCAAAAACATTCAGTACTTC
TRBJ2-5 | TRBV3-1/TRBV3-2 | - | TRBD2 | CASSQEPRLAGLETQYF | TGTGCCAGCAGCCAAGAGCCGAGACTAGCGGGTCTAGAGACCCAGTACTTC
TRBJ1-1 | TRBV20-1 | once | TRBD1 | CSPGQGREAFF | TGCAGTCCGGGACAGGGGCGCGAAGCTTTCTTT
TRBJ1-6 | TRBV19 | - | - | CASSRSLTVYNSPLHF | TGTGCCAGTAGTCGATCCTTGACAGTGTATAATTCACCCCTCCACTTT
TRBJ1-5 | TRBV29-1 | - | - | CSVEDNFGQPQHF | TGCAGCGTTGAAGATAACTTTGGTCAGCCCCAGCATTTT
TRBJ2-4 | TRBV23-1 | - | TRBD1 | CASSLRVGCNRDREPKNIQYF | TGCGCCAGCAGCCTGAGGGTAGGGTGCAACCGGGACAGAGAACCCAAAAACATTCAGTACTTC
TRBJ1-2 | TRBV4-1 | - | - | CASSQGPRDTFYGYTF | TGCGCCAGCAGCCAAGGGCCCCGGGACACTTTCTATGGCTACACCTTC
TRBJ1-5 | TRBV15 | - | - | CATSTGGDQPQHF | TGTGCCACCAGCACGGGGGGCGACCAGCCCCAGCATTTT
TRBJ1-2 | TRBV2 | - | - | CASSIVYGYTF | TGTGCCAGCAGTATCGTCTATGGCTACACCTTC
TRBJ2-1 | TRBV10-3 | once | - | CAISESMERQFF | TGTGCCATCAGTGAGTCGATGGAGCGGCAGTTCTTC
TRBJ1-4 | TRBV10-3 | - | TRBD1 | CAISPDRPTTNEKLFF | TGTGCCATCAGCCCGGACAGGCCTACAACTAATGAAAAACTGTTTTTT
TRBJ2-7 | TRBV11-2 | - | TRBD1 | CASSFTGGDEQYF | TGTGCCAGCAGCTTCACAGGGGGTGACGAGCAGTACTTC
TRBJ1-6 | TRBV19 | few | - | CASSIVGSPLHF | TGTGCCAGTAGTATAGTCGGGTCACCCCTCCACTTT
TRBJ2-3 | TRBV19 | - | - | CASISPSDTQYF | TGTGCCAGTATTAGTCCCTCCGATACGCAGTATTTT